These 10 T cell receptor beta chains share one sample of origin, sequenced in a study of shared clonotypes between healthy human individuals. Using immunoSEQ multiplex PCR, the repertoire was profiled, and TCRdb retains in-frame clones only, with some absent. Of 2,100,000 or so clones detected, approximately 94% appear once; the ten largest clones hold roughly 0.13%. Sequencing used naive CD4+ T cells sorted from blood. Subset meaning: CD45RA+ positively selected. The receptor set was obtained from a man younger than 35 in good health.

CDR3 DNA: TGCAGCGTTGAAGATGGTCGCCCTCGGTTCTTC. Its translation: CSVEDGRPRFF. V usage is TRBV29-1 and J usage is TRBJ2-1; D remains unclear. The V gene lost 0 bases and the J gene lost 15 bases, with 12 bases spanning the gap. This CDR3 has 11 amino acids. Germline V gene data show CDR1 as SQVTM and CDR2 as ANQGSEA.

The V and J genes are TRBV2 and TRBJ2-7, with TRBD2 matching over 11 bases. V trimming: 8 bases; J trimming: 1 base; junction bases outside the gene matches: 13. The CDR3 covers 17 residues. Germline assignment: CDR1 SNHLY and CDR2 FYNNEI. CDR3 sequence: CASLRDILAGESYEQYF. CDR3 DNA sequence: TGTGCCAGCCTAAGGGATATACTAGCGGGGGAATCCTACGAGCAGTACTTC.

This rearrangement joins TRBV7-6 to TRBJ2-7, with TRBD1 identical over 8 bases. Germline CDR1 is SGHVS and CDR2 is FNYEAQ. V lost 6 bases, J lost 8 bases, and 9 bases stayed unmatched. This CDR3 comprises 13 residues. CDR3 sequence reads: CASSLGDRGKQYF. CDR3 coding DNA: TGTGCCAGCAGTCTGGGCGACAGGGGAAAGCAGTACTTC.

The chain has TRBV30 and TRBJ2-3, with D possibly TRBD2 on 6 matching bases. Trimming removed 3 bases at V and 6 bases at J, with 16 bases between. The CDR3 has 14 amino acids. Germline V gene data show CDR1 as GTSNPN and CDR2 as SVGIG (reference sequence). CDR3 sequence (DNA): TGTGCCTGGAGGCTACCGCCGGCGGGGGATACGCAGTATTTT. Protein: CAWRLPPAGDTQYF.

The V call is TRBV7-2, the J call TRBJ2-7; TRBD2 matches 13 bases. The CDR3 has 16 residues. V shed 5 bases, J shed 4 bases, and the junction held 8 bases outside the gene matches. Per the germline V gene, CDR1 is SGHTA and CDR2 is FQGNSA. The CDR3 loop is CASSLTSGRAQYEQYF. The CDR3 DNA reads as TGTGCCAGCAGCCTAACTAGCGGGAGGGCCCAGTACGAGCAGTACTTC.

The V call is TRBV5-1, the J call TRBJ1-4; possible D gene TRBD1, 6 bases. Germline CDR1 SGHRS, CDR2 YFSETQ. The V end lost 4 bases, the J end lost 2 bases, and 12 bases lay between the germline ends. CDR3 length: 15 residues. The CDR3 nucleotides read TGCGCCAGCAGCCCTGGGACAAAGACTAATGAAAAACTGTTTTTT. Amino acid sequence: CASSPGTKTNEKLFF.

This chain uses TRBV10-2 with TRBJ2-3, with TRBD2 matching 10 bases. The CDR3 length is 15 residues. The V gene end was trimmed by 6 bases and the J gene end by 2 bases; junction bases not matched to a gene: 5. Germline V gene sequence: CDR1 WSHSY, CDR2 SAAADI. The CDR3 sequence is CASSFLAGATDTQYF. Here the CDR3 DNA reads TGCGCCAGCAGCTTTCTAGCGGGGGCCACAGATACGCAGTATTTT.

This clone was seen more than once but under ten times. Other DNA sequences in the same sample also yield this CDR3. This chain joins TRBV6-6 and TRBJ2-7; D tentatively fits TRBD1 or TRBD2 (5 bases each). This CDR3 spans 12 amino acids. The germline CDR1 and CDR2 sequences are MNHNY and SVGAGI (reference sequence). With 9 bases removed from V and 2 bases from J, the gap between germline ends came to 11 bases. The CDR3 DNA is TGTGCCAGTTCGGGGCCAACCTACGAGCAGTACTTC. Translation gives CASSGPTYEQYF.

Remarks on this clone: Other nucleotide sequences from this sample produce the same CDR3. The chain has TRBV5-4 and TRBJ1-1; a possible D gene is TRBD1 (6 bases). The germline V and J ends were trimmed by 1 base and 5 bases, with 12 bases remaining between them. CDR1 and CDR2 (germline): SGHNT, YYREEE (reference sequence). The length of the CDR3 is 14 residues. The CDR3 bases are TGTGCCAGCAGCTTGACGGGGGCTGGGACTGAAGCTTTCTTT. This sequence encodes CASSLTGAGTEAFF.

The gene calls are TRBV19 and TRBJ1-5, with 7 positions matching TRBD1. The length of the CDR3 is 14 residues. V lost 6 bases to trimming and J lost 6 bases; unmatched junction nucleotides: 8. Germline V lookup: CDR1 LNHDA, CDR2 SQIVND (reference sequence). CDR3 DNA: TGTGCCAGTAGACAAACAGGGGATTTTCAGCCCCAGCATTTT. Residues: CASRQTGDFQPQHF.